These T cell receptor beta chains were read from a single sample in a study of cytomegalovirus exposure and HLA in healthy donors. Libraries were prepared by immunoSEQ multiplex PCR; TCRdb keeps only in-frame clonotypes and omits some of them. The sample includes more than 85,000 clones, around 77% of them seen just once. Sequencing was performed on PBMCs. The source is a male donor in good health and CMV-seropositive. CDR3s include the opening cysteine and the closing phenylalanine or tryptophan. A D gene is named only where the DNA matches it firmly. Size values are once, few and many counts, or a class for expanded clones, and some rows have none.

TRBD2 | TRBJ2-7 | TRBV4-2 | NA | CASSQAGTSGSYGEQYF | TGTGCCAGCAGCCAAGCCGGGACTAGCGGTTCCTATGGGGAGCAGTACTTC
NA | TRBJ1-6 | TRBV7-2 | NA | CASSPGTSNSPLHF | TGTGCCAGCAGCCCCGGGACATCCAATTCACCCCTCCACTTT
TRBD1 | TRBJ2-5 | TRBV6-5 | NA | CASSRNTGVETQYF | TGTGCCAGCAGTCGAAACACAGGGGTAGAGACCCAGTACTTC
TRBD2 | TRBJ2-5 | TRBV9 | NA | CASSVSGAGGETQYF | TGTGCCAGCAGCGTTTCCGGAGCGGGAGGGGAGACCCAGTACTTC
TRBD2 | TRBJ2-7 | TRBV10-3 | NA | CAISEIPQAGNYEQYF | TGTGCCATCAGTGAGATACCCCAAGCGGGGAACTACGAGCAGTACTTC
NA | TRBJ1-4 | TRBV18 | NA | CASSPESSTNEKLFF | TGTGCCAGCTCACCAGAGAGCTCAACTAATGAAAAACTGTTTTTT
TRBD1 | TRBJ1-6 | TRBV14 | NA | CASSQGQGINSPLHF | TGTGCCAGCAGCCAAGGACAGGGGATAAATTCACCCCTCCACTTT
NA | TRBJ2-3 | TRBV29-1 | NA | CSVPLGGISTDTQYF | TGCAGCGTTCCCCTTGGCGGGATTAGCACAGATACGCAGTATTTT
TRBD2 | TRBJ2-7 | TRBV6-5 | NA | CASSSLAEYSYEQYF | TGTGCCAGCAGTTCGCTAGCGGAATACAGTTACGAGCAGTACTTC
NA | TRBJ1-2 | TRBV5-4 | NA | CASSSRGEGFLRGYTF | TGTGCCAGCAGCTCTAGAGGGGAGGGCTTTTTAAGGGGCTACACCTTC
TRBD2 | TRBJ2-5 | TRBV11-2 | NA | CASSSTRTSFGQYF | TGTGCCAGCAGTTCGACCCGGACTAGTTTCGGGCAGTACTTC
TRBD1 | TRBJ1-2 | TRBV28 | NA | CASSLVGQFYGYTF | TGTGCCAGCAGTTTAGTGGGACAGTTCTATGGCTACACCTTC
NA | TRBJ2-7 | TRBV6-1 | NA | CASSTGLPYEQYF | TGTGCCAGCAGTACGGGATTACCGTACGAGCAGTACTTC
TRBD2 | TRBJ2-7 | TRBV2 | once | CASTLGLAASYEQYF | TGTGCCAGCACCCTGGGACTAGCGGCCTCCTACGAGCAGTACTTC
TRBD1 | TRBJ2-3 | TRBV5-1 | NA | CASSLEGRDSIDTQYF | TGCGCCAGCAGCCTGGAAGGAAGGGACAGCATAGATACGCAGTATTTT
TRBD2 | TRBJ2-7 | TRBV19 | few | CASSIASGALYEQYF | TGTGCCAGTAGTATCGCTAGCGGGGCCCTCTACGAGCAGTACTTC
NA | TRBJ2-2 | TRBV18 | once | CASSPPKVAVNTGELFF | TGTGCCAGCTCACCACCGAAGGTAGCGGTGAACACCGGGGAGCTGTTTTTT
NA | TRBJ1-2 | TRBV6-1 | NA | CASSLLNTYGYTF | TGTGCCAGCAGTCTCCTCAACACCTATGGCTACACCTTC
TRBD2 | TRBJ2-7 | TRBV9 | NA | CASSVSAGTSLTSYEQYF | TGTGCCAGCAGCGTATCGGCGGGGACTAGCCTTACCTCCTACGAGCAGTACTTC
TRBD2 | TRBJ2-7 | TRBV28 | NA | CASSSSGTSGRYEQYF | TGTGCCAGCAGTTCCTCCGGGACTAGCGGGCGGTACGAGCAGTACTTC
NA | TRBJ1-2 | TRBV6-5 | NA | CASSYEGVYTF | TGTGCCAGCAGTTACGAGGGGGTCTACACCTTC
NA | TRBJ2-5 | TRBV7-9 | once | CSSSPSGTQYF | TGTTCCAGCAGCCCCTCGGGAACCCAGTACTTC
TRBD1 | TRBJ1-1 | TRBV4-2 | few | CASSQARTGGTEAFF | TGTGCCAGCAGCCAAGCCAGGACAGGGGGAACTGAAGCTTTCTTT
TRBD2 | TRBJ2-7 | TRBV7-2 | NA | CASSYERTSGSSSYEQYF | TGTGCCAGCAGCTACGAAAGAACTAGCGGGAGCAGCTCCTACGAGCAGTACTTC
NA | TRBJ2-7 | TRBV9 | NA | CASSPGESPEQYF | TGTGCCAGCAGCCCGGGAGAGTCTCCCGAGCAGTACTTC
TRBD2 | TRBJ2-7 | TRBV4-3 | NA | CASSQDGGLARSEQYF | TGCGCCAGCAGCCAAGATGGGGGACTAGCGCGATCCGAGCAGTACTTC
TRBD2 | TRBJ2-2 | TRBV28 | NA | CASKLAGGSYAGELFF | TGTGCCAGCAAACTAGCGGGAGGGTCTTATGCCGGGGAGCTGTTTTTT
NA | TRBJ2-2 | TRBV10-3 | once | CAISELEAGLTGELFF | TGTGCCATCAGTGAGTTGGAAGCGGGCCTCACCGGGGAGCTGTTTTTT
TRBD1 | TRBJ1-3 | TRBV4-2 | NA | CASSQDWTGGNTIYF | TGTGCCAGCAGCCAAGATTGGACAGGTGGAAACACCATATATTTT
TRBD1 | TRBJ2-2 | TRBV5-4 | NA | CASSPGQGGNTGELFF | TGTGCCAGCAGCCCGGGACAGGGGGGGAACACCGGGGAGCTGTTTTTT
NA | TRBJ1-4 | TRBV18 | NA | CASSRGSNEKLFF | TGTGCCAGCTCACGGGGCTCTAATGAAAAACTGTTTTTT
TRBD1 | TRBJ2-7 | TRBV5-4 | NA | CASSPEPTGAFSKQYF | TGTGCCAGCAGCCCGGAACCGACAGGGGCCTTCTCGAAGCAGTACTTC
NA | TRBJ1-1 | TRBV18 | NA | CASSPETGARDTEAFF | TGTGCCAGCTCACCAGAGACAGGCGCCCGGGACACTGAAGCTTTCTTT
TRBD2 | TRBJ2-7 | TRBV18 | NA | CASRGTSGAYEQYF | TGTGCCAGCCGGGGGACTAGCGGGGCGTACGAGCAGTACTTC
NA | TRBJ2-5 | TRBV7-2 | NA | CASSSSSASVYQETQYF | TGTGCCAGCAGCTCTAGTTCAGCATCGGTCTACCAAGAGACCCAGTACTTC
NA | TRBJ2-6 | TRBV9 | NA | CASSVGGGANVLTF | TGTGCCAGCAGCGTAGGAGGGGGGGCCAACGTCCTGACTTTC
TRBD2 | TRBJ2-7 | TRBV5-4 | NA | CASSQTSGSYEQYF | TGTGCCAGCAGCCAGACTAGCGGGAGCTACGAGCAGTACTTC
NA | TRBJ1-2 | TRBV19 | NA | CASSPTADYGYTF | TGTGCCAGTAGCCCAACAGCAGACTATGGCTACACCTTC
NA | TRBJ1-2 | TRBV10-3 | NA | CASTFGAIGSNYGYTF | TGTGCCTCGACTTTTGGGGCCATAGGGTCTAACTATGGCTACACCTTC